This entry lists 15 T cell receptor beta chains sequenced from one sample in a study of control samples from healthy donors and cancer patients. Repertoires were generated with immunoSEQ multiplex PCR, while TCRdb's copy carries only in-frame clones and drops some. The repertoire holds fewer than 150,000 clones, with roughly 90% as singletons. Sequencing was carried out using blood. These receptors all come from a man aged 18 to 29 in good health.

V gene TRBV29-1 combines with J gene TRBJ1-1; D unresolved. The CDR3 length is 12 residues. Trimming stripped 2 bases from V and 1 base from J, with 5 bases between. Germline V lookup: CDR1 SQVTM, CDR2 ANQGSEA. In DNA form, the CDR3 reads TGCAGCGTTGAACGGTGGAACACTGAAGCTTTCTTT. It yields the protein CSVERWNTEAFF. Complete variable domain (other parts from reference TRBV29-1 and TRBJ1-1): SAVISQKPSRDICQRGTSLTIQCQVDSQVTMMFWYRQQPGQSLTLIATANQGSEATYESGFVIDKFPISRPNLTFSTLTVSNMSPEDSSIYLCSVERWNTEAFFGQGTRLTVV.

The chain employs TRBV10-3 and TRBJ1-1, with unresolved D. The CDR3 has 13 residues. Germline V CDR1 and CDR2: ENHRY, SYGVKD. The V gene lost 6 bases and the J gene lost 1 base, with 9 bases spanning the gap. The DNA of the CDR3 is TGTGCCATCAGGGACCTACCGAACACTGAAGCTTTCTTT. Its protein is CAIRDLPNTEAFF.

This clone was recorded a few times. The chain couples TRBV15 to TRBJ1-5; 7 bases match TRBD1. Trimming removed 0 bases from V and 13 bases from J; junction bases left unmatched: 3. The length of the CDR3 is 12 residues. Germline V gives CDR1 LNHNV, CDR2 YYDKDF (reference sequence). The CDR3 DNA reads TGTGCCACCAGCAGAGATAGGGACAGTCAGCATTTT. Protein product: CATSRDRDSQHF.

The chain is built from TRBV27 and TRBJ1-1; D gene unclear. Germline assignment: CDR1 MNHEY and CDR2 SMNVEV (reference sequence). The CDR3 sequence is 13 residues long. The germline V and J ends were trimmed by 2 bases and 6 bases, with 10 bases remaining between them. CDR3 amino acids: CASSLHGQAEAFF. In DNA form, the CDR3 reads TGTGCCAGCAGTTTACATGGCCAGGCTGAAGCTTTCTTT.

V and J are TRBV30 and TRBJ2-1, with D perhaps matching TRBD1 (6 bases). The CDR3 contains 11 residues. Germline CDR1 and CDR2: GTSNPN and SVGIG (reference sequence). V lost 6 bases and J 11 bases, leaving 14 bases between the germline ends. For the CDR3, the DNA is TGTGCCTGCGACCTCGACAGGAAGCAGTTCTTC. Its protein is CACDLDRKQFF.

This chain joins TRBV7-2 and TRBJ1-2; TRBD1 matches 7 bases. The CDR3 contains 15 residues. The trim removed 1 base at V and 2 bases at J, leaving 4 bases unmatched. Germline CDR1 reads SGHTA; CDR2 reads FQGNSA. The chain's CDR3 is CASSLGGGQNYGYTF. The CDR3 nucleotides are TGTGCCAGCAGCTTAGGGGGGGGACAGAACTATGGCTACACCTTC.

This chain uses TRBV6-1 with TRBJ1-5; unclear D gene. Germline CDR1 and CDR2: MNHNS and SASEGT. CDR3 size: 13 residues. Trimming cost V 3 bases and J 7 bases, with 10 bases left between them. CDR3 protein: CASSEGKGQPQHF. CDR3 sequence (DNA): TGTGCCAGCAGTGAGGGTAAGGGCCAGCCCCAGCATTTT.

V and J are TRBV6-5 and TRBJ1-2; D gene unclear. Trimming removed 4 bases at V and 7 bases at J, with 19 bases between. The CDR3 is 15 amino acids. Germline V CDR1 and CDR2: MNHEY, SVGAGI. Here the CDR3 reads CASSLGRSFFAGYTF. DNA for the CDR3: TGTGCCAGCAGTTTAGGACGGTCGTTCTTCGCTGGCTACACCTTC.

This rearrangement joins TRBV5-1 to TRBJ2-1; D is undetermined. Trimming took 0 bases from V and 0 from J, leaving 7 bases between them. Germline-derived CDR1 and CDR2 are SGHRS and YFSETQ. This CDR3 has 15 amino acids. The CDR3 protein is CASSLGRISYNEQFF. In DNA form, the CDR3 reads TGCGCCAGCAGCTTGGGCCGAATCTCCTACAATGAGCAGTTCTTC.

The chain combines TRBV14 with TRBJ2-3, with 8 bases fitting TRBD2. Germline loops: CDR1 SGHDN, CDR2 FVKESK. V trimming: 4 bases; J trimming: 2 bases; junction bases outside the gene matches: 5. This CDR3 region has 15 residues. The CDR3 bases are TGTGCCAGCAGCCGATATAGCGGGGTCACAGATACGCAGTATTTT. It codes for CASSRYSGVTDTQYF.

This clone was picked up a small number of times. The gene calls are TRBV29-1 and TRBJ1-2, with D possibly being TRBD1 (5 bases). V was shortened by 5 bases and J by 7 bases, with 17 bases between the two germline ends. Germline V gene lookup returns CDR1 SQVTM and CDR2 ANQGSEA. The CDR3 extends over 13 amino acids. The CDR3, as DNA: TGCAGCGTTACGACCGGGACCGTCAGTGGCTACACCTTC. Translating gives CSVTTGTVSGYTF. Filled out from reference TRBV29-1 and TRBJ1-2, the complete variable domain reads SAVISQKPSRDICQRGTSLTIQCQVDSQVTMMFWYRQQPGQSLTLIATANQGSEATYESGFVIDKFPISRPNLTFSTLTVSNMSPEDSSIYLCSVTTGTVSGYTFGSGTRLTVV.

As DNA, the CDR3 is TGTGCCAGCAGCCAAAGGGGGGCGGGAACAGATACGCAGTATTTT. Encoded protein: CASSQRGAGTDTQYF. The chain combines TRBV3-1 (or the pseudogene TRBV3-2) with TRBJ2-3, with D possibly called TRBD1 or TRBD2 (6 bases each). The V end lost 2 bases, the J end lost 3 bases, and 12 bases lay between the germline ends. The CDR3 totals 15 residues. Germline-derived CDR1 and CDR2 are LGHDT and YNNKEL (reference sequence).

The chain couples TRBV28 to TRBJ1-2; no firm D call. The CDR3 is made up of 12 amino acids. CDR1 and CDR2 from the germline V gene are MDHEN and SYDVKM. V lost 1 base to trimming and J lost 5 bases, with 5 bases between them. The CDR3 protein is CASSLSEYGYTF. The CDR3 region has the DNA TGTGCCAGCAGTTTATCTGAATATGGCTACACCTTC.

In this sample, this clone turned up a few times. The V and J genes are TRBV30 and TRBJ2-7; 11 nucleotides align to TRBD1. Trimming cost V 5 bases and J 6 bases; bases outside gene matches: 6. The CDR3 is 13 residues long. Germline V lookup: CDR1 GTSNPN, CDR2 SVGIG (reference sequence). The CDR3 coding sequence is TGTGCCTGGGAACGGACAGGGGGCTTCGAGCAGTACTTC. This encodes CAWERTGGFEQYF.

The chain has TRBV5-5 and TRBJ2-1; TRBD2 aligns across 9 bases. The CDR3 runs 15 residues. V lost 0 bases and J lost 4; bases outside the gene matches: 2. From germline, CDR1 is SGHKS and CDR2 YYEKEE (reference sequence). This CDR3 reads CASSLGTSAYNEQFF. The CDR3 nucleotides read TGTGCCAGCAGCTTGGGGACTAGCGCTTACAATGAGCAGTTCTTC.